The present entry profiles one T cell receptor (beta chain) with its context. This sample was taken from a study of control samples from healthy donors and cancer patients. Measured with immunoSEQ multiplex PCR; TCRdb has only the in-frame clones, and not every one. The sample records about 55,000 clones, almost 96% being singletons. The CDR3 consists of 16 residues. The V segment lost 6 bases and the J segment 0 bases; nucleotides outside the gene matches: 7. Germline CDR1 MNHEY, CDR2 SMNVEV (reference sequence). Material for sequencing was blood. This TCR was sampled from a woman under 40 in good health. The rearrangement links TRBV27 to TRBJ2-2; 7 bases match TRBD1. The CDR3: CASSPTGWTNTGELFF. CDR3 coding DNA: TGTGCCAGCAGCCCGACAGGGTGGACGAACACCGGGGAGCTGTTTTTT.